Following are 24 T cell receptor beta chains from one sample sequenced in a study of radiotherapy plus CTLA-4 blockade in lung cancer. TCRdb's table, derived via immunoSEQ multiplex PCR, lists solely in-frame clones and lacks some. The sample lists approximately 80,000 clones, 84% occurring once. Sequenced here: peripheral blood, sampled from a patient treated with radiotherapy plus ipilimumab. Receptors originate from a human donor with non-small cell lung cancer who had stable disease on radiotherapy plus ipilimumab.

This clone has a single count. The chain is built from TRBV5-4 and TRBJ2-3, with TRBD2 identical over 10 bases. The ends lost 4 bases at V and 3 bases at J; junction bases unmatched: 5. The CDR3 runs to 15 residues. Germline V lookup: CDR1 SGHNT, CDR2 YYREEE (reference sequence). CDR3 sequence reads: CASSRSGGQTDTQYF. CDR3 in DNA: TGTGCCAGCAGCCGTAGCGGGGGGCAGACAGATACGCAGTATTTT.

The chain is built from TRBV9 and TRBJ2-1, with 7 bases matching TRBD2. Trimming at V came to 0 bases and at J to 3 bases, leaving 3 bases not matched to a gene. There are 15 residues in the CDR3. Germline CDR1 reads SGDLS; CDR2 reads YYNGEE. The CDR3 DNA follows: TGTGCCAGCAGCGTAGTAGGCGGGAGCTACAATGAGCAGTTCTTC. Translating it yields CASSVVGGSYNEQFF.

The J gene is TRBJ2-1, the V gene TRBV19, with 12 positions matching TRBD2. From germline, CDR1 is LNHDA and CDR2 SQIVND (reference sequence). This CDR3 is 16 amino acids long. With V trimmed by 6 bases and J by 4 bases, 7 bases remained unmatched. CDR3 sequence: CASRGGLAGRYNEQFF. CDR3 coding DNA: TGTGCCAGTAGAGGAGGACTAGCGGGAAGGTACAATGAGCAGTTCTTC.

The chain links TRBV2 to TRBJ1-6; D possibly corresponds to TRBD1 (5 bases). V lost 6 bases and J lost 0, with 9 bases in between. Germline V gives CDR1 SNHLY, CDR2 FYNNEI. The CDR3 is made up of 15 amino acids. CDR3 in DNA: TGTGCCAGCAGAGAGGGGAGCTCCTATAATTCACCCCTCCACTTT. It translates to CASREGSSYNSPLHF.

This sequence joins TRBV4-1 and TRBJ2-5, with TRBD1 as a possible D gene (6 bases). Germline CDR1 and CDR2: MGHRA and YSYEKL. Between the trimmed V and J ends, which lost 0 bases and 0 bases, there was a span of 11 bases. The CDR3 runs 16 residues. CDR3 amino acids: CASSQEGDTYQETQYF. CDR3 DNA sequence: TGCGCCAGCAGCCAAGAGGGGGACACTTACCAAGAGACCCAGTACTTC.

The rearrangement links TRBV18 to TRBJ2-5; D may be TRBD1 or TRBD2 (6 bases each). Trimming left V 6 bases short and J 5 bases short, with 19 bases between. This CDR3 region has 15 residues. Germline CDR1 and CDR2: KGHSH and LQKENI. The CDR3 DNA sequence: TGTGCCAGCTCTTTCCGTACGGGGGCGCGGGAGACCCAGTACTTC. Its protein product is CASSFRTGARETQYF.

V gene TRBV5-8 combines with J gene TRBJ2-2; 12 nucleotides match TRBD2. Germline trimming cut 4 bases from V and 6 bases from J; bases unmatched to any gene: 4. The germline CDR1 and CDR2 sequences are SGHTS and YDEGEE. This CDR3 has 15 amino acids. CDR3 sequence: CASSPLAGGPGELFF. CDR3 in DNA: TGTGCCAGCAGCCCTCTAGCGGGAGGGCCCGGGGAGCTGTTTTTT.

This clone has a single count. J is TRBJ2-5 and V is TRBV12-5; TRBD1 matches 8 bases. This CDR3 has 14 residues. V gave up 2 bases and J gave up 1 base; unmatched junction bases: 0. The germline V gene has CDR1 LGHNT and CDR2 FRNRAP. The DNA for the CDR3 is TGTGCTAGTGGTTTGCAGGGGGCCCAAGAGACCCAGTACTTC. Translated, it gives CASGLQGAQETQYF.

This clone was picked up one time. V usage is TRBV29-1 and J usage is TRBJ1-1, with D possibly matching TRBD1 (6 bases). The CDR3 length is 13 residues. From germline, CDR1 is SQVTM and CDR2 ANQGSEA. V lost 8 bases to trimming and J lost 11 bases, with 24 bases between them. The CDR3 bases are TGCAGCCTTGGTGGGAAAGGGGCAGGGGAGGCTTTCTTT. This gives the protein CSLGGKGAGEAFF.

The chain joins TRBV19 to TRBJ2-3; 8 bases are a match to TRBD1. CDR3 size: 17 residues. CDR1 and CDR2 from the germline V gene are LNHDA and SQIVND (reference sequence). The V segment lost 3 bases and the J segment 0 bases; nucleotides outside the gene matches: 8. CDR3 nucleotides: TGTGCCAGTAGTATCCGGGCCGGGACAGGCAGCACAGATACGCAGTATTTT. Translated: CASSIRAGTGSTDTQYF.

The chain couples TRBV19 to TRBJ1-4; 10 nucleotides line up with TRBD1. The junction had 6 bases not matched to a gene; V was cut back by 1 base and J by 10 bases. Per the germline V gene, CDR1 is LNHDA and CDR2 is SQIVND (reference sequence). The CDR3 sequence is 15 residues long. CDR3 region: CASSIVGTGERKLFF. CDR3 DNA: TGTGCCAGTAGTATAGTGGGGACAGGGGAAAGAAAACTGTTTTTT.

V and J are TRBV27 and TRBJ2-7; 9 bases fit TRBD1. Unmatched junction bases numbered 8, after V lost 4 bases and J lost 1 base. The CDR3 is made up of 16 amino acids. From germline, CDR1 is MNHEY and CDR2 SMNVEV (reference sequence). The DNA for the CDR3 is TGTGCCAGCAGTTCCGCCGGGACAGGGAGGTCCTACGAGCAGTACTTC. It is translated as CASSSAGTGRSYEQYF.

The CDR3 is CASSPFPDNEQFF. In DNA, the CDR3 is TGCGCCAGCAGCCCTTTCCCCGACAATGAGCAGTTCTTC. This chain connects TRBV4-1 to TRBJ2-1; D not certain. This CDR3 is built from 13 residues. In germline, CDR1 is MGHRA, CDR2 YSYEKL. V was clipped by 4 bases and J by 5 bases, with 9 bases between them.

Comment on this clone: Within the sample, other DNA sequences also encode this same CDR3. The rearrangement uses TRBV30 and TRBJ1-5; D is unclear. V was shortened by 0 bases and J by 2 bases, with 8 bases between the two germline ends. The germline V gene has CDR1 GTSNPN and CDR2 SVGIG (reference sequence). The CDR3 covers 14 residues. The CDR3 DNA follows: TGTGCCTGGAGTGTTGGATGGGGCAATCAGCCCCAGCATTTT. Translating gives CAWSVGWGNQPQHF.

The V call is TRBV28, the J call TRBJ1-3; tentative D call: TRBD1 (5 bases). Germline CDR1 reads MDHEN; CDR2 reads SYDVKM. Between the trimmed V and J ends, which lost 6 bases and 0 bases, there was a span of 18 bases. The CDR3 totals 17 residues. The CDR3 coding sequence is TGTGCCAGCAGAGTTTCGGGGACGGCTCGCTCTGGAAACACCATATATTTT. Translated, it gives CASRVSGTARSGNTIYF.

The chain couples TRBV10-3 to TRBJ2-1; 9 nucleotides align to TRBD2. Per the germline V gene, CDR1 is ENHRY and CDR2 is SYGVKD. This CDR3 has 16 amino acids. J lost 0 bases, V lost 5 bases, and 5 bases had no gene match. The CDR3 region has the DNA TGTGCCATCAGTTCTCTAGCGGGAAGCTCCTACAATGAGCAGTTCTTC. Amino acid sequence: CAISSLAGSSYNEQFF.

CDR3 DNA: TGCGCCAGCAGCCAAGGGCCAGGGGGGATGTACGAGCAGTACTTC. As protein: CASSQGPGGMYEQYF. This chain uses TRBV4-1 with TRBJ2-7; D may be TRBD1 (7 bases). The germline V gene has CDR1 MGHRA and CDR2 YSYEKL. CDR3 size: 15 residues. V was cut by 1 base and J by 4 bases, with 14 bases left in between.

The rearrangement uses TRBV5-1 and TRBJ2-3; unclear D gene. V lost 3 bases and J lost 0, with 8 bases in between. The CDR3 loop spans 14 amino acids. Germline CDR1 SGHRS, CDR2 YFSETQ. CDR3: CASSSLGSTDTQYF. CDR3 DNA: TGCGCCAGCAGCTCCCTGGGGAGCACAGATACGCAGTATTTT.

V and J are TRBV18 and TRBJ1-1; a weak D match, TRBD1 (6 bases). CDR1 is KGHSH, CDR2 LQKENI, per germline. Between the trimmed V and J ends, which lost 3 bases and 1 base, there was a span of 9 bases. There are 14 residues in the CDR3. DNA for the CDR3: TGTGCCAGCTCACCGGGCAGGGGGAACACTGAAGCTTTCTTT. This sequence encodes CASSPGRGNTEAFF.

This clone was observed a handful of times. The chain joins TRBV5-6 to TRBJ2-3, with 10 bases lining up with TRBD2. V dropped 4 bases and J dropped 1; count of bases not matched to a gene: 3. The germline V gene has CDR1 SGHDT and CDR2 YYEEEE. The CDR3 spans 15 residues. CDR3 DNA sequence: TGTGCCAGCAGCCCGGGGACTAGCGGCACAGATACGCAGTATTTT. Translation gives CASSPGTSGTDTQYF.

The rearrangement links TRBV7-3 to TRBJ2-7, with 7 bases that match TRBD2. This CDR3 is 15 amino acids long. Germline V gene sequence: CDR1 SGHTA, CDR2 FQGTGA. V shed 1 base, J shed 3 bases, and the junction held 6 bases outside the gene matches. CDR3 in DNA: TGTGCCAGCAGCTTAAGAGGTGGGAGGGACTACGAGCAGTACTTC. The encoded protein is CASSLRGGRDYEQYF.

This clone was seen a handful of times. This chain connects TRBV11-2 to TRBJ2-7, with D perhaps matching TRBD1 or TRBD2 (5 bases each). The CDR3 totals 15 residues. The V and J ends lost 5 bases and 2 bases respectively, with 16 bases between them. Germline V CDR1 and CDR2: SGHAT, FQNNGV. This chain's CDR3 is CASSLARGAPYEQYF. DNA for the CDR3: TGTGCCAGCAGCCTGGCCCGAGGGGCCCCCTACGAGCAGTACTTC.

The J gene is TRBJ1-5, the V gene TRBV10-1; 8 bases are shared with TRBD1. The J segment lost 2 bases and the V segment lost 6 bases, leaving 9 bases of the junction unmatched. CDR1 and CDR2 from the germline V gene are WNHNN and SYGVQD (reference sequence). The CDR3 is made up of 16 amino acids. The CDR3 bases are TGCGCCAGCAGAAGCTCGGACAGGGAAGGCAATCAGCCCCAGCATTTT. Its protein product is CASRSSDREGNQPQHF.

The J gene is TRBJ2-7, the V gene TRBV6-1; TRBD1 aligns across 10 bases. The CDR3 runs to 14 residues. J was trimmed by 3 bases and V by 6 bases; bases with no gene match: 5. Germline-derived CDR1 and CDR2 are MNHNS and SASEGT. The DNA for the CDR3 is TGTGCCAGCAGCTCCGGGACAGGGGACTACGAGCAGTACTTC. It yields the protein CASSSGTGDYEQYF.